This T cell receptor beta chain was obtained from a study of identical twins. General study points: Twin sharing of out-of-frame TCR alpha was underestimated by models in monozygotic pairs. Beta out-of-frame sequences showed weaker excess twin sharing. Cord blood's abundant beta clonotypes had fewer insertions, unlike memory repertoires.

V lost 1 base to trimming and J lost 4 bases; unmatched junction nucleotides: 2. Per the germline V gene, CDR1 is MGHRA and CDR2 is YSYEKL. The CDR3 length is 14 residues. In TCRdb, the 5' RACE reads were re-called with MiXCR into one record per CDR3 protein. The top ten hold about 0.25% of the sample, which has roughly 1.6 million distinct CDR3 sequences, around 29% seen once. A note on this clonotype: Its antigen is still unknown.

The sequence came from a newborn girl in good health. Sequencing was carried out using cord blood. The chain employs TRBV4-1 and TRBJ2-3; 7 bases agree with TRBD2. DNA for the CDR3: TGCGCCAGCAGCCAAGTCGCGGGGGCAGATACGCAGTATTTT. This sequence encodes CASSQVAGADTQYF.